The clone carrying this T cell receptor (beta chain) was recorded many times. Its antigen is not known. This sample is part of a study of glioma-infiltrating T cells. Study as a whole: WHO grade II oligodendrogliomas or astrocytomas, plus non-recurrent WHO grade IV glioblastomas, were sampled.

General study findings and limits: A blood CDR3 motif signature was depleted in highly divergent patients.

The iRepertoire nested amplicon-rescue multiplex PCR amplified TCR alpha and beta CDR3s from RNA. One-step reverse transcription and amplification started from around 100-400 ng of tissue mRNA or PBMC total RNA. TCRdb itself ran the multiplex PCR reads through MiXCR, one entry per CDR3 protein. Of about 410,000 distinct CDR3 sequences listed, roughly two fifths are singletons. The germline CDR1 and CDR2 sequences are MNHNS and SASEGT. The CDR3 length is 12 residues. The germline V and J ends were trimmed by 3 bases and 12 bases, with 12 bases remaining between them. Material: glioma tissue, nonneoplastic brain tissue, or PBMCs (not recorded which). The sequence was obtained from a human donor with low-grade glioma or glioblastoma, undergoing nonglioma brain surgery, or in good health (not recorded which). The chain employs TRBV6-1 and TRBJ2-1; D might be TRBD2 (5 bases). The CDR3 DNA is TGTGCCAGCAGTGATGGACTGGTTGGGCAGTTCTTC. This codes for CASSDGLVGQFF.